This is a list of T cell receptor beta chains from one sample in a study of shared clonotypes between healthy human individuals. Measured with immunoSEQ multiplex PCR; TCRdb has only the in-frame clones, and not every one. The sample records more than 850,000 clones, 75% to 85% being singletons. Sequencing was done on a sample of memory CD4+ T cells from PBMCs. All receptors come from a man between 18 and 35 years old in good health. Some clones in this sample may be carry-over from other donors' samples. Each CDR3 is given with its conserved first and last residue. A D gene is named only where the DNA matches it firmly. Size is stated for part of the rows, as once, few or many counts, or as a class when the clone is expanded.

clone_size j_call v_call d_call cdr3_aa cdr3_nt
. TRBJ1-4 TRBV7-8 TRBD1 CASSLARGQGNEKLFF TGTGCCAGCAGCTTAGCGAGGGGACAGGGTAATGAAAAACTGTTTTTT
. TRBJ1-3 TRBV27 . CASSFNGGSGNTIYF TGTGCCAGCAGTTTCAACGGAGGCTCTGGAAACACCATATATTTT
once TRBJ1-2 TRBV29-1 TRBD1 CSVQRQGGYGYTF TGCAGCGTTCAAAGACAGGGTGGCTATGGCTACACCTTC
. TRBJ2-7 TRBV5-1 TRBD1 CASSLGTVSYEQYF TGCGCCAGCAGCCTAGGGACAGTGTCCTACGAGCAGTACTTC
. TRBJ1-1 TRBV9 . CASSVAPGGAGAEAFF TGTGCCAGCAGCGTAGCGCCAGGTGGGGCCGGGGCTGAAGCTTTCTTT
. TRBJ2-3 TRBV5-8 . CASSLRLGADTQYF TGTGCCAGCAGCTTGAGGCTAGGGGCTGATACGCAGTATTTT
once TRBJ2-7 TRBV11-2 . CASSLASGGKYF TGTGCCAGCAGCTTAGCGTCGGGGGGCAAGTACTTC
few TRBJ1-1 TRBV5-1 . CASSLDSNTEAFF TGCGCCAGCAGCTTAGACAGTAACACTGAAGCTTTCTTT
. TRBJ1-4 TRBV7-9 . CASSFQANEKLFF TGTGCCAGCAGCTTCCAGGCAAACGAAAAACTGTTTTTT
. TRBJ2-7 TRBV5-1 TRBD2 CASSLGPSGSSYEQYF TGCGCCAGCAGCTTGGGACCTAGCGGGTCCTCCTACGAGCAGTACTTC
once TRBJ2-1 TRBV9 TRBD2 CASSEGSSGYNEQFF TGTGCCAGCAGCGAGGGGTCTAGCGGCTACAATGAGCAGTTCTTC
few TRBJ2-2 TRBV18 TRBD1 CASSQGQKNTGELFF TGTGCCAGCTCACAGGGACAGAAGAACACCGGGGAGCTGTTTTTT
. TRBJ1-2 TRBV5-8 . CASSLDKQGFYGYTF TGTGCCAGCAGCTTAGACAAACAGGGATTCTATGGCTACACCTTC
. TRBJ2-5 TRBV7-3 . CASAITRSPTETQYF TGTGCCAGCGCCATCACACGAAGTCCTACGGAGACCCAGTACTTC
. TRBJ2-5 TRBV10-3 TRBD2 CAISEGLAGGQETQYF TGTGCCATCAGTGAGGGACTAGCGGGAGGCCAAGAGACCCAGTACTTC
. TRBJ2-1 TRBV6-5 . CASSYGGSNEQFF TGTGCCAGCAGTTATGGAGGATCCAATGAGCAGTTCTTC
. TRBJ1-3 TRBV7-2 . CASSEGVAGNTIYF TGTGCCAGCAGCGAAGGGGTAGCGGGAAACACCATATATTTT
few TRBJ2-7 TRBV13 . CASSLGPGQAGSDEQYF TGTGCCAGCAGCTTAGGCCCTGGGCAGGCGGGTAGCGACGAGCAGTACTTC
. TRBJ1-2 TRBV2 . CASSRKQGPVGGYTF TGTGCCAGCAGTCGGAAACAGGGTCCCGTCGGTGGCTACACCTTC
. TRBJ1-1 TRBV9 . CASSPQGSNTEAFF TGTGCCAGCAGCCCCCAGGGATCAAATACTGAAGCTTTCTTT
. TRBJ2-5 TRBV5-6 . CASSRSGDQETQYF TGTGCCAGCAGCCGGTCGGGGGACCAAGAGACCCAGTACTTC
few TRBJ2-1 TRBV11-2 . CASSFRGQAREFF TGTGCCAGCAGCTTCCGTGGGCAGGCCAGAGAGTTCTTC
few TRBJ2-7 TRBV28 . CASSFIRTALSYEQYF TGTGCCAGCAGTTTCATCAGGACAGCCCTTTCCTACGAGCAGTACTTC
. TRBJ2-3 TRBV2 . CAGQTSFGTDTQYF TGTGCCGGACAGACTAGCTTTGGCACAGATACGCAGTATTTT
. TRBJ1-1 TRBV18 . CASSPMAPGPNTEAFF TGTGCCAGCTCACCAATGGCTCCGGGGCCGAACACTGAAGCTTTCTTT
. TRBJ2-5 TRBV9 . CASSVTAGGETQYF TGTGCCAGCAGCGTAACGGCCGGAGGAGAGACCCAGTACTTC
once TRBJ2-7 TRBV5-1 TRBD2 CASSPTGSRGSYEQYF TGCGCCAGCAGCCCAACGGGTTCTCGCGGGAGTTACGAGCAGTACTTC
many TRBJ2-1 TRBV5-4 . CASGHEMGSYNEQFF TGTGCCAGCGGCCACGAGATGGGCTCCTACAATGAGCAGTTCTTC
. TRBJ2-4 TRBV15 . CATSRVGAGWAKNIQYF TGTGCCACCAGCAGAGTAGGTGCAGGATGGGCCAAAAACATTCAGTACTTC
. TRBJ1-1 TRBV7-2 . CASSLPRSAAFF TGTGCCAGCAGCTTGCCACGCTCGGCGGCTTTCTTT
. TRBJ1-2 TRBV19 . CASSKSTYGYTF TGTGCCAGTAGTAAGTCTACCTATGGCTACACCTTC
many TRBJ2-1 TRBV4-1 . CASSQVGLEQFF TGCGCCAGCAGCCAAGTAGGACTCGAGCAGTTCTTC
. TRBJ2-5 TRBV20-1 . CSAWAETQYF TGCAGTGCCTGGGCGGAGACCCAGTACTTC
. TRBJ2-3 TRBV18 TRBD2 CASSPREGGSTDTQYF TGTGCCAGCTCACCACGGGAGGGCGGGAGCACAGATACGCAGTATTTT
. TRBJ2-6 TRBV7-9 TRBD2 CASSFAEAGLNVLTF TGTGCCAGCAGCTTTGCGGAAGCGGGGCTCAACGTCCTGACTTTC
. TRBJ2-7 TRBV10-1 TRBD1 CASSAGGSYEQYF TGCGCCAGCAGTGCAGGGGGCTCCTACGAGCAGTACTTC
. TRBJ2-7 TRBV2 TRBD2 CASLGRGNTYEQYF TGTGCCAGCCTGGGGAGGGGAAACACCTACGAGCAGTACTTC
. TRBJ1-5 TRBV28 TRBD1 CASSSAGGPGVNQPQHF TGTGCCAGCAGTTCGGCAGGGGGCCCGGGTGTCAATCAGCCCCAGCATTTT
. TRBJ2-6 TRBV9 TRBD1 CASSVAYRGNLSSGANVLTF TGTGCCAGCAGCGTAGCTTACAGGGGAAATCTGAGCTCTGGGGCCAACGTCCTGACTTTC
. TRBJ2-5 TRBV5-1 . CASSSGPQETQYF TGCGCCAGCAGCTCGGGACCGCAAGAGACCCAGTACTTC
. TRBJ2-3 TRBV6-1 . CASSVTAGPQGDAQYF TGTGCCAGCAGTGTGACCGCCGGGCCACAGGGAGATGCGCAGTATTTT
. TRBJ2-7 TRBV27 TRBD1 CASSWQGVHYEQYF TGTGCCAGCAGTTGGCAGGGGGTCCACTACGAGCAGTACTTC
once TRBJ1-1 TRBV5-1 . CASSYTGTMNTEAFF TGCGCCAGCAGCTACACGGGGACTATGAACACTGAAGCTTTCTTT
. TRBJ2-2 TRBV28 . CASSLPPLGAGATGELFF TGTGCCAGCAGTTTACCCCCTTTGGGGGCCGGCGCCACCGGGGAGCTGTTTTTT
. TRBJ2-5 TRBV9 TRBD2 CASSVNAGGRKETQYF TGTGCCAGCAGCGTAAACGCGGGGGGGCGAAAAGAGACCCAGTACTTC
few TRBJ2-4 TRBV11-3 TRBD1 CASSYGTANIQYF TGTGCCAGCTCCTACGGGACAGCAAACATTCAGTACTTC
. TRBJ1-5 TRBV28 . CASSPLIGNQPQHF TGTGCCAGCAGCCCCTTGATTGGGAATCAGCCCCAGCATTTT
. TRBJ2-7 TRBV9 . CASSKGLSYEQYF TGTGCCAGCAGCAAGGGGCTTTCCTACGAGCAGTACTTC
. TRBJ2-3 TRBV6-5 . CASSLRGPSDTQYF TGTGCCAGCAGTCTAAGGGGACCATCCGATACGCAGTATTTT
. TRBJ1-6 TRBV30 . CAWTGTDNSPLHF TGTGCCTGGACGGGGACGGATAATTCACCCCTCCACTTT
. TRBJ1-1 TRBV5-1 . CASSPGSGLRNTEAFF TGCGCCAGCAGCCCTGGATCAGGTCTAAGGAACACTGAAGCTTTCTTT
once TRBJ2-2 TRBV5-8 . CASSLIFTGELFF TGTGCCAGCAGCTTGATCTTCACCGGGGAGCTGTTTTTT
. TRBJ2-4 TRBV5-1 TRBD1 CASSLERRQGLNIQYF TGCGCCAGCAGCCTGGAACGCAGACAGGGTTTGAACATTCAGTACTTC